The source of this T cell receptor (beta chain) is a study of cytomegalovirus exposure and HLA in healthy donors. Generated by immunoSEQ multiplex PCR, the TCRdb table keeps only in-frame clones and is missing some. Among roughly 50,000 clones listed, 93% were seen once. The CDR3 runs to 15 residues. After removal of 6 bases from V and 0 bases from J, the junction contained 6 bases not matched to a gene. Germline V CDR1 and CDR2: SGHRS, YFSETQ. The donors formed part of the 120-subject validation cohort, distinct from the roughly 620-subject first cohort. The chain employs TRBV5-1 and TRBJ2-7; TRBD1 matches at 10 bases. The sample was PBMCs. The clonotype originates from a woman under 30 in good health and CMV-seropositive. The CDR3 reads CASTWDRGNSYEQYF. CDR3 nucleotide sequence: TGCGCCAGCACCTGGGACAGGGGAAACTCCTACGAGCAGTACTTC. Filled out from reference TRBV5-1 and TRBJ2-7, the complete variable domain reads KAGVTQTPRYLIKTRGQQVTLSCSPISGHRSVSWYQQTPGQGLQFLFEYFSETQRNKGNFPGRFSGRQFSNSRSEMNVSTLELGDSALYLCASTWDRGNSYEQYFGPGTRLTVT.